This TCR delta chain was recorded in a study of gammadelta T cells in human blood (dated by TCRdb to 2018 to 2021). Broad study findings and their caveats: According to the study, polyclonal expansion of innate gamma-delta T cells immediately after birth appeared to be driven by microbial exposure.

From its cysteine to its phenylalanine, the CDR3 spans 18 amino acids. Of all the DNA, just the CDR3 is kept, 54 bases in frame from base 1. Via the germline V gene, CDR1 is TSWWSYY and CDR2 QGS. Germline trimming: 2 bases from V, 4 bases from J; junction bases outside gene matches: 16. This clone is regarded as medium-sized (0.01 to 0.1%). Its antigen target is currently unknown. No much larger clonotype is one base removed from it; base qualities were not supplied. To prepare the library, RT-PCR was applied. TCRdb records Illumina MiSeq as the sequencer. TCRdb called clones anew from the public reads via CATT; matching DNA rows were later pooled. Present in this sample are over a thousand delta-chain clones, 8% to 8.5% of which were seen just once. The ten largest make up roughly 12% of the sample.

The chain is assembled from TRDV1 and TRDJ1, with 7 central nucleotides matching TRDD3. The receptor comes from a human donor. The sequencing sample was made of non-Vgamma9Vdelta2 gamma-delta T cells from adult blood. In nucleotide form, the sequence is TGTGCTCTTGGGGAAACCTTCGCCCTAGGGGGATTCGGCGATAAACTCATCTTT. This sequence encodes CALGETFALGGFGDKLIF.